The sequence of this T cell receptor (beta chain) was determined in a study of STAT3 mutations in large granular lymphocyte leukemia. Study-level background: Among longitudinally sequenced T-LGLL patients, roughly half had canonical activating STAT3 mutations detected. The study, taken as a whole, reports: Suggested: STAT3 mutation was not the ancestral event for these clonal expansions. Differing intervals and regimens complicate linking therapy response to clone burden. Every T-LGLL patient had at least one immunodominant TCRbeta clonotype.

Trimming cost V 3 bases and J 0 bases, with 18 bases left between them. The germline gives CDR1 SEHNR, CDR2 FQNEAQ (reference sequence). The CDR3 contains 17 residues. Average productive template count per sample was roughly 40,000. TCRdb's copy holds only in-frame clones and misses some; the assay was immunoSEQ multiplex PCR. The repertoire holds around 33,000 clones, with roughly 80% as singletons. About this clone itself: Its matching antigen is unknown.

The J gene is TRBJ2-7, the V gene TRBV7-9; D is tentatively TRBD1 or TRBD2 (5 bases each). What was sequenced was peripheral blood mononuclear cells. This sequence was found in a woman between 50 and 59 years old with T-cell large granular lymphocyte leukemia. Some clones in this sample may be carry-over from other donors' samples. The CDR3 loop is CASSFGTGPAVSYEQYF. The CDR3 region has the DNA TGTGCCAGCAGCTTTGGGACCGGACCAGCGGTCTCCTACGAGCAGTACTTC.